Sequencing of this T cell receptor (beta chain) was carried out in a study of blood T cell repertoires in COVID-19 (dated by TCRdb to between 2020 and 2021). Notes on the research overall: The collaborator samples originated in the United States, Italy and Spain and spanned the acute and convalescent phases of COVID-19. Samples came from the ongoing ImmuneRACE study (first 160 participants) plus 1,254 subjects from 6 global collaborators. The repertoires were released in a freely available public database intended as a resource for research on the immune response to SARS-CoV-2. The material from the prospective study consisted of cDNA or gDNA derived from T cells, B-cell-depleted T cells, or PBMCs. Sample metadata almost always included a de-identified subject ID, COVID-19 status, age in years and sex. Deeply sampled blood TCRbeta repertoires from subjects exposed to, actively infected with, or recovered from COVID-19 were included in the dataset. Where HLA class I and class II types were available, the types were taken from metadata supplied by the sample provider, not from assay-based typing.

Whole blood was collected in K2EDTA tubes by collaborating institutions according to the institutions' own protocols. Collaborator samples were shipped for TCRbeta analysis as frozen whole blood, isolated PBMCs, or DNA extracted from either sample type. From the germline V gene, CDR1 is MDHEN and CDR2 is SYDVKM. Counted from cysteine to phenylalanine, this CDR3 has 14 amino acids. Solely the CDR3 DNA is kept, with 42 bases framed from the first base. Trimming removed 7 bases from V and 1 base from J, leaving 13 bases between the germline ends. The immunoSEQ Assay, a bias-controlled multiplex PCR, was used to amplify TCRbeta CDR3 regions from genomic DNA. Regarding the original processing steps: The number of nucleated cells in each sample was estimated from the amplification of reference gene primers within the assay. To quantify the absolute abundance of each unique TCRbeta CDR3 rearrangement, sequence reads were collapsed and filtered. For each sample, productive Simpson clonality was calculated as the square root of Simpson's diversity index across productive rearrangements. Entries here come from immuneACCESS through TCRdb and include only in-frame sequences with V and J called. Some clones fail to appear in such tables; in the studies checked, an unresolved V gene covers under half of the shortfall, and the cause of the remainder is unknown. V, J and clone size derive from that table, while D and trimming were established from the DNA sequence. This sample holds some 30,000 clones; 75% to 90% were observed only once. Clones ranked in the top ten supply about 45% of the sample.

As for this clone: What antigen it recognizes has not been identified. Base qualities are not recorded, but no much larger clone differs from it by a single base.

Points the paper makes about the study in general: The amount of clinical and demographic metadata varied by source and participant and was provided uncurated.

Sequencing used peripheral blood. The V gene is TRBV28 and the J gene is TRBJ2-5; perhaps TRBD2 is the D gene, with 6 bases matching. The receptor's source is a human donor with acute or convalescent COVID-19. The donor label of this sample is uncertain. The base sequence is TGTGCCAGCACCCTCTCGGGAGTCCAAGAGACCCAGTACTTC. This is translated as CASTLSGVQETQYF.